The next 13 T cell receptor delta chains were all read from a single sample in a study of gamma-delta T cells after stem cell transplantation. TCRdb reanalyzed the RT-PCR reads using CATT. Of around 1,500 delta-chain clones listed, around 23% are singletons. Input material: gamma-delta T cells. These receptors were obtained from a human donor. It is not recorded whose cells these are; they may come from a transplant donor.

In this sample, this clone turned up a few times. The chain couples TRDV2 to TRDJ1; TRDD3 matches at 11 bases. V was clipped by 3 bases and J by 3 bases; unmatched bases: 8. The CDR3 length is 16 residues. Germline V gives CDR1 GEAIGNYY, CDR2 EKD. The CDR3 protein is CACDLLGDTRADKLIF. The CDR3 DNA follows: TGTGCCTGTGACCTTCTGGGGGATACCAGGGCCGATAAACTCATCTTT.

This clone occurred a few times. The V call is TRDV2, the J call TRDJ3; 8 bases are a match to TRDD3. Trimming removed 0 bases from V and 0 bases from J; junction bases left unmatched: 9. CDR1 GEAIGNYY and CDR2 EKD come from the germline V gene. There are 20 residues in the CDR3. CDR3: CACDTGGTGGSSWDTRQMFF. The CDR3 DNA reads TGTGCCTGTGACACCGGCGGTACTGGGGGGAGCTCCTGGGACACCCGACAGATGTTTTTC.

This clone was seen only a few times. A far larger clone is one nucleotide away, so this likely arose from a read error. This chain uses TRDV2 with TRDJ1; 9 positions agree with TRDD3. The CDR3 is 19 residues long. V lost 5 bases and J lost 1; bases outside the gene matches: 19. CDR1 GEAIGNYY and CDR2 EKD come from the germline V gene. The CDR3 nucleotides read TGTGCCTGTGGCGGACTTGGTACTGGGGGACTCGGGGGCACCGATAAACTCATCTTT. This translates into CACGGLGTGGLGGTDKLIF.

This rearrangement joins TRDV2 to TRDJ1; 8 nucleotides align to TRDD3. Germline loops: CDR1 GEAIGNYY, CDR2 EKD. The CDR3 covers 18 residues. Trimming at V came to 0 bases and at J to 0 bases, leaving 11 bases not matched to a gene. This chain's CDR3 is CACDTLLGGTRDTDKLIF. CDR3 coding DNA: TGTGCCTGTGACACCTTACTGGGGGGTACGCGTGACACCGATAAACTCATCTTT.

Sample share makes this clone large (0.1 to 1%). The chain couples TRDV2 to TRDJ1, with 12 bases identical to TRDD3. V dropped 2 bases and J dropped 0; count of bases not matched to a gene: 9. Germline V gives CDR1 GEAIGNYY, CDR2 EKD. There are 18 residues in the CDR3. DNA for the CDR3: TGTGCCTGTGACAGTGTTCTGGGGGATACGCCTTACACCGATAAACTCATCTTT. The encoded protein is CACDSVLGDTPYTDKLIF.

The V call is TRDV2, the J call TRDJ2; 10 bases are a match to TRDD3. This CDR3 comprises 18 residues. Trimming removed 4 bases from V and 8 bases from J; junction bases left unmatched: 18. Germline lookup yields CDR1 GEAIGNYY and CDR2 EKD. The CDR3 nucleotides read TGTGCCTGTGATTCCCCACTCGCGCTGGGGGATATGGGCGCACAACTCTTCTTT. Its protein product is CACDSPLALGDMGAQLFF.

This clone is labeled as medium-sized (0.01 to 0.1%). The chain joins TRDV2 to TRDJ1; 8 bases are a match to TRDD3. Germline V gene data show CDR1 as GEAIGNYY and CDR2 as EKD. CDR3 size: 14 residues. Germline trimming cut 0 bases from V and 4 bases from J; bases unmatched to any gene: 3. The CDR3 sequence is CACDTLGDNDKLIF. CDR3 DNA sequence: TGTGCCTGTGACACCCTGGGGGACAACGATAAACTCATCTTT.

This clone has a handful of counts. The chain has TRDV1 and TRDJ1; TRDD3 matches 10 bases. CDR1 is TSWWSYY and CDR2 is QGS in the germline V gene. Losses at the gene ends were 5 bases for V and 0 bases for J; bases not matched to a gene: 15. The CDR3 covers 19 residues. In DNA, the CDR3 is TGTGCTCTTGGGAGTTCCCGGGTACTGGGGGATTTGTACACCGATAAACTCATCTTT. Residues: CALGSSRVLGDLYTDKLIF.

This clone counts as medium-sized. The chain has TRDV2 and TRDJ3; the match to TRDD3 covers 10 bases. This CDR3 spans 17 amino acids. The junction had 4 bases not matched to a gene; V was cut back by 2 bases and J by 4 bases. Germline V gene sequence: CDR1 GEAIGNYY, CDR2 EKD. The CDR3 here is CACDNTGGSWDTRQMFF. The CDR3 coding sequence is TGTGCCTGTGACAATACTGGGGGATCTTGGGACACCCGACAGATGTTTTTC.

Concerning this clone itself: A far larger clone is a single base away, which makes a read error likely. This sequence joins TRDV2 and TRDJ1; D remains unclear. Germline CDR1 and CDR2: GEAIGNYY and EKD. The CDR3 contains 18 residues. The CDR3 coding sequence is TGTGCCTGTGACACCGTGGGCTGGTCCGGTGTAAAGACCGATGAACTCATCTTT. Translating it yields CACDTVGWSGVKTDELIF.

The chain is built from TRDV2 and TRDJ1, with TRDD3 matching 9 bases. This CDR3 is 21 amino acids long. CDR1 is GEAIGNYY, CDR2 EKD, per germline. V was clipped by 0 bases and J by 0 bases; unmatched bases: 19. The CDR3 nucleotides are TGTGCCTGTGACACCGGTAACCTACGAACTGGGGGACCTTCGTACACCGATAAACTCATCTTT. Translation: CACDTGNLRTGGPSYTDKLIF.

In regard to this clone: A read error likely explains this, since a far larger clone differs by one base. The identical CDR3 is also encoded by other nucleotide sequences in the sample. The chain links TRDV2 to TRDJ1; TRDD3 matches at 10 bases. CDR1 and CDR2 from the germline V gene are GEAIGNYY and EKD. The CDR3 spans 20 residues. The CDR3 DNA reads TGTGCCTGTGAGCCCCTCACGGACCATACTGGGGGATCGCTGACCGACAAACTCATCTTT. Translating gives CACEPLTDHTGGSLTDKLIF.

This chain joins TRDV2 and TRDJ1; 13 bases are a match to TRDD3. Germline CDR1 and CDR2: GEAIGNYY and EKD. Germline trimming cut 4 bases from V and 3 bases from J; bases unmatched to any gene: 4. The CDR3 runs 15 residues. The CDR3, as DNA: TGTGCCTGTGAACCACTGGGGGATACGTCCGATAAACTCATCTTT. Translated: CACEPLGDTSDKLIF.